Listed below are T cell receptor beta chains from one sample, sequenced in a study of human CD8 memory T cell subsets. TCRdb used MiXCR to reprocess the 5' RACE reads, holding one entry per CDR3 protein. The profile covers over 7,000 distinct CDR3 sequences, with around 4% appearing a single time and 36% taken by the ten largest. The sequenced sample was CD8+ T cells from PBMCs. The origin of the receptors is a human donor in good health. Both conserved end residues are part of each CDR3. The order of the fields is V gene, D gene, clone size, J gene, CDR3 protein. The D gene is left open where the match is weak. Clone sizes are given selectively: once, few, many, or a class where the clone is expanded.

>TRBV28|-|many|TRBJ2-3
CASRHEHPYTQYF
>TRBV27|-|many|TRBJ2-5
CASSYGNQETQYF
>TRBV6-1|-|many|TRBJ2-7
CASSELLGSYEQYF
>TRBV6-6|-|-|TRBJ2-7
CASSYTGVGYEQYF
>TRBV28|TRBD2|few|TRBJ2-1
CASNGGGADNEQFF
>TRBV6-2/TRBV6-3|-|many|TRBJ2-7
CASSYTVDSYEQYF
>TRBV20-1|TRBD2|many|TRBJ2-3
CSARDLELAGAPRLTDTQYF
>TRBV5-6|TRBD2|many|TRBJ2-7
CASSLDGREGRNEQYF
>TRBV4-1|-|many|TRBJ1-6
CASSSQLSDPFSPLHF
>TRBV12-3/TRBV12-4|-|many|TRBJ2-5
CASRSVVKGETQYF
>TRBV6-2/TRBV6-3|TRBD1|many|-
CASWNRGNQPQYF
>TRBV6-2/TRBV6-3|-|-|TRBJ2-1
CASIGIYYNEQFF
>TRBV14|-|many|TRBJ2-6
CASSQGDMAGANVLTF
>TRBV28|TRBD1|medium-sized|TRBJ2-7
CASSLYDRAYEQYF
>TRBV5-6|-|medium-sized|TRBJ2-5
CASSTRTETQYF
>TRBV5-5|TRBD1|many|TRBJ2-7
CASSWTGLNYEQYF
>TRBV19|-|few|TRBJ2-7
CASSKGGYEQYF
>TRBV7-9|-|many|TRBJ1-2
CASSPPGAPAGYTF
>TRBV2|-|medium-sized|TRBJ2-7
CASSGLGGGEQYF
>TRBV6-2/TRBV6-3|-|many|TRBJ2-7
CASSYRGITYEQYF
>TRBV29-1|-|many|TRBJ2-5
CSVELRGQTQETQYF
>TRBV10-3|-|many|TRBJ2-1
CAISEGTTGNEQFF
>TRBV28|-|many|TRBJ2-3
CASSSGNLAEITDTQYF
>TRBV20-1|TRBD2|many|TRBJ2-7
CSARDRASGGSKYEQYF
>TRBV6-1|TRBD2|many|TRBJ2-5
CASSGLAGGGETQYF
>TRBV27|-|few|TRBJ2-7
CASSRSQGDFPYEQYF
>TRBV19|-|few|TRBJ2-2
CASEPTGVNTGELFF
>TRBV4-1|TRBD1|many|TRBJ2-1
CASSRGPNRDRSNEQFF
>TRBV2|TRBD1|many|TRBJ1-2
CASSSTGTGTLDYGYTF
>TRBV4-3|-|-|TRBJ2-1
CASSQGPGQFYNEQFF
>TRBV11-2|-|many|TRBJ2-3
CASSASLTDTQYF
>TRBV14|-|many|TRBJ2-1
CASSQQPRVLMDNEQFF
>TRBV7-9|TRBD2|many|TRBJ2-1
CASSPGTSLPMSSYNEQFF
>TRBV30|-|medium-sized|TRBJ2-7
CAWSVVQSGGSEQYF
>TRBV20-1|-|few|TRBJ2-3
CSARDFNGHGSRGDTQYF
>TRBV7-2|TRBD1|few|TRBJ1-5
CASSLEGTADQPQHF
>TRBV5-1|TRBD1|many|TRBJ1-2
CASSETGGDGYTF
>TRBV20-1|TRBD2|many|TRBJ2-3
CSVGSGRAADTQYF
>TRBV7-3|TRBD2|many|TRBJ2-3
CASSLGTKYTTDTQYF